This T cell receptor beta chain was obtained from a study of T-cell memory formation after mild COVID-19. Study context: TCR clusters largely stayed donor specific.

Study results and limitations: Balance between CD4 and CD8 was seen in clones contracting day 15 to 85, and a CD4+ lean was seen in later expanders. In second-wave clones peaking day 37, SARS-CoV-2 specificity remained unconfirmed.

About this clonotype itself: Its cognate antigen is unknown.

TCRalpha and TCRbeta libraries used 5'RACE with constant-segment primers and UMIs. TCRdb passed the 5' RACE reads through MiXCR, listing each CDR3 protein once. This sample has around 250,000 distinct CDR3 sequences, with roughly 17% found just once. This CDR3 has 17 amino acids. The V gene's germline CDR1 is MNHEY and CDR2 SVGEGT. Trimming shortened V by 7 bases and J by 0 bases, and 19 bases separated the two germline ends. The sample taken for sequencing was PBMCs or a T cell subset sorted from them (not recorded which). The receptor was derived from a man between 18 and 29 years old who had mild COVID-19 (a few samples of this study predate the infection). Cell type and time point are not known. The gene calls are TRBV6-2 or TRBV6-3 and TRBJ2-4; D call uncertain. The CDR3 coding sequence is TGTGCCAGCAATACGCGGAATGAAATGCTAGCCAAAAACATTCAGTACTTC. It yields the protein CASNTRNEMLAKNIQYF.